These 12 T cell receptor beta chains share one sample of origin, sequenced in a study of CD8 T cells in Susac syndrome. RNA totalling about 0.45 to 1 ug underwent reverse transcription with random hexamers. TCRdb re-analysed the immunoSEQ multiplex PCR reads in MiXCR, keeping a single row per CDR3 protein. The sample shows around 130,000 distinct CDR3 sequences, over 80% of them seen only once. Material: CD8+ T cells from PBMCs. These receptors originate from a human donor with multiple sclerosis.

The chain couples TRBV11-2 to TRBJ1-3, with TRBD1 as a possible D gene (6 bases). Germline V gives CDR1 SGHAT, CDR2 FQNNGV. CDR3 length: 17 residues. The germline V and J ends were trimmed by 5 bases and 0 bases, with 17 bases remaining between them. The CDR3 DNA is TGTGCCAGCAGCCCCAAACCTGGGACAAGCTCTGGAAACACCATATATTTT. It is translated as CASSPKPGTSSGNTIYF.

The rearrangement uses TRBV10-3 and TRBJ1-5; a possible D gene is TRBD1 (5 bases). The CDR3 has 15 residues. CDR1 ENHRY and CDR2 SYGVKD come from the germline V gene. V was trimmed by 2 bases and J by 5 bases, leaving 13 bases between them. In nucleotides, the CDR3 is TGTGCCATCAGTGAGCGGCTGGGGGAGGATCAGCCCCAGCATTTT. Translation: CAISERLGEDQPQHF.

The V call is TRBV19, the J call TRBJ1-5; unclear D gene. V lost 5 bases and J 3 bases, leaving 8 bases between the germline ends. Germline loops: CDR1 LNHDA, CDR2 SQIVND (reference sequence). The CDR3 runs 13 residues. The CDR3, as DNA: TGTGCCAGTAGTGCGCGCTTCAATCAGCCCCAGCATTTT. Translating it yields CASSARFNQPQHF. Combining the CDR3 with reference TRBV19 and TRBJ1-5 gives the whole variable domain DGGITQSPKYLFRKEGQNVTLSCEQNLNHDAMYWYRQDPGQGLRLIYYSQIVNDFQKGDIAEGYSVSREKKESFPLTVTSAQKNPTAFYLCASSARFNQPQHFGDGTRLSIL.

This clonotype was detected a few times. V is TRBV4-1 and J is TRBJ2-1; D may be TRBD2 (5 bases). This CDR3 has 13 amino acids. Germline V lookup: CDR1 MGHRA, CDR2 YSYEKL. With 1 base removed from V and 10 bases from J, the gap between germline ends came to 11 bases. The DNA of the CDR3 is TGCGCCAGCAGCCAAGGAGGGCCTGGGGAGCAGTTCTTC. This gives the protein CASSQGGPGEQFF.

This chain joins TRBV12-3 or TRBV12-4 and TRBJ2-1, with D perhaps given as TRBD1 or TRBD2 (5 bases each). Between the trimmed V and J ends, which lost 5 bases and 7 bases, there was a span of 21 bases. CDR3 length: 16 amino acids. CDR3 nucleotide sequence: TGTGCCAGCAGTGACGCTCGGGACGGGTCCGGGAATGAGCAGTTCTTC. This codes for CASSDARDGSGNEQFF.

J is TRBJ1-5 and V is TRBV30, with 8 bases identical to TRBD1. This CDR3 comprises 13 residues. Germline assignment: CDR1 GTSNPN and CDR2 SVGIG (reference sequence). Trimming cost V 4 bases and J 2 bases; bases outside gene matches: 1. CDR3 in DNA: TGTGCCTGGACGACAGGGGGCAATCAGCCCCAGCATTTT. It is translated as CAWTTGGNQPQHF.

The chain couples TRBV28 to TRBJ2-1; D remains unclear. Per the germline V gene, CDR1 is MDHEN and CDR2 is SYDVKM. Trimming stripped 8 bases from V and 7 bases from J, with 12 bases between. This CDR3 has 12 amino acids. This CDR3 reads CASAILRNEQFF. DNA of the CDR3: TGTGCCAGCGCAATCCTTCGAAATGAGCAGTTCTTC.

This chain uses TRBV3-1 with TRBJ2-7, with 12 bases fitting TRBD2. Losses at the gene ends were 1 base for V and 7 bases for J; bases not matched to a gene: 5. Germline CDR1 LGHDT, CDR2 YNNKEL (reference sequence). The CDR3 spans 15 residues. The CDR3 bases are TGTGCCAGCAGCCAAGGACTAGCGGGGGTAAGAGAGCAGTACTTC. This sequence encodes CASSQGLAGVREQYF.

A remark on this clonotype: At one end the junction does not follow the germline gene, possibly because of a read error. The chain recombines TRBV19 with TRBJ1-2; D is unresolved. This CDR3 spans 15 amino acids. Germline CDR1 is LNHDA and CDR2 is SQIVND (reference sequence). In nucleotides, the CDR3 is TGTGCCAGTGGGAGGGAGGCGAGGGTCCACTATGGCTACGCCTTC. Translation: CASGREARVHYGYAF.

The chain is built from TRBV5-1 and TRBJ2-1; D ambiguous. The CDR3 length is 18 residues. The V end lost 0 bases, the J end lost 0 bases, and 16 bases lay between the germline ends. Germline CDR1 is SGHRS and CDR2 is YFSETQ. The CDR3 protein is CASSLESLLSISYNEQFF. Here the CDR3 DNA reads TGCGCCAGCAGCTTGGAATCTCTTTTGTCAATCTCCTACAATGAGCAGTTCTTC.

This clonotype was found once. The chain carries TRBV6-1 and TRBJ1-2, with TRBD1 identical over 10 bases. The length of the CDR3 is 14 residues. Trimming removed 8 bases from V and 6 bases from J; junction bases left unmatched: 9. Germline values: CDR1 MNHNS, CDR2 SASEGT. The CDR3 loop is CASGWTGGLDGYTF. The CDR3 coding sequence is TGTGCCAGCGGTTGGACAGGGGGTTTGGATGGCTACACCTTC.

J is TRBJ2-7 and V is TRBV20-1; 7 bases agree with TRBD2. Germline trimming cut 5 bases from V and 6 bases from J; bases unmatched to any gene: 4. The CDR3 is made up of 11 amino acids. CDR1 DFQATT and CDR2 SNEGSKA come from the germline V gene (reference sequence). CDR3 protein: CSAPRGVEQYF. The CDR3 bases are TGCAGTGCTCCCCGGGGGGTCGAGCAGTACTTC.